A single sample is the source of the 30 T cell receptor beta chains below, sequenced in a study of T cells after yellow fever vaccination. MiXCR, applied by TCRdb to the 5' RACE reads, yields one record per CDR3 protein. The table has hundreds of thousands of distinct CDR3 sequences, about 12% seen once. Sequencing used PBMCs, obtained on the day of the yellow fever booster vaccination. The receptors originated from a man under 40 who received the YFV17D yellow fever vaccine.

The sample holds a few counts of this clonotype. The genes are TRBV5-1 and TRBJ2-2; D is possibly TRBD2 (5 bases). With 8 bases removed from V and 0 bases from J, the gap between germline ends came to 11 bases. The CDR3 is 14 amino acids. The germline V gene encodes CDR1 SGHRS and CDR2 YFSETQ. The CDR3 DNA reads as TGCGCCAGTCAAACCGGGACGAACACCGGGGAGCTGTTTTTT. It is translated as CASQTGTNTGELFF.

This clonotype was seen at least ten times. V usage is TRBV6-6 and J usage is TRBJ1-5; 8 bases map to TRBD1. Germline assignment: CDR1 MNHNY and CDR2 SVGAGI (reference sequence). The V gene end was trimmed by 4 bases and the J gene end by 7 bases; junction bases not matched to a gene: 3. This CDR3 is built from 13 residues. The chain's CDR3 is CASSSDREQPQHF. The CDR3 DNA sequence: TGTGCCAGCAGTTCGGACAGGGAGCAGCCCCAGCATTTT.

CDR3 amino acids: CSAQLLAGGSYEQYF. DNA of the CDR3: TGCAGTGCCCAACTCCTAGCGGGTGGATCCTACGAGCAGTACTTC. This chain uses TRBV20-1 with TRBJ2-7; 8 bases align to TRBD2. The CDR3 is 15 amino acids. V shed 6 bases, J shed 1 base, and the junction held 11 bases outside the gene matches. CDR1 and CDR2 from the germline V gene are DFQATT and SNEGSKA (reference sequence).

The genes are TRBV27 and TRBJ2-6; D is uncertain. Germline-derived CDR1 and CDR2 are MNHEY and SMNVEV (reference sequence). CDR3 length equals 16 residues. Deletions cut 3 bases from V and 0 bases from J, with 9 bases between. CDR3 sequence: CASSFILDSGANVLTF. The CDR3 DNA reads TGTGCCAGCAGTTTCATTCTTGACTCTGGGGCCAACGTCCTGACTTTC.

DNA of the CDR3: TGCAGTGCTAGAAACCCAGGGGGGGAGTCAAGCACAGATACGCAGTATTTT. It translates to CSARNPGGESSTDTQYF. The chain uses TRBV20-1 and TRBJ2-3; D might be TRBD1 or TRBD2, each matching 7 bases. Germline CDR1 is DFQATT and CDR2 is SNEGSKA (reference sequence). CDR3 length: 17 amino acids. Deletions cut 2 bases from V and 0 bases from J, with 18 bases between.

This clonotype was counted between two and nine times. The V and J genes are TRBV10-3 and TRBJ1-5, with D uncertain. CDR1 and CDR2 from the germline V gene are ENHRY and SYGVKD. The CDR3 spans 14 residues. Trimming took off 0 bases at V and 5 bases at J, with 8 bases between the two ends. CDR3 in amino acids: CAISESSGDQPQHF. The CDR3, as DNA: TGTGCCATCAGTGAGTCCTCAGGAGATCAGCCCCAGCATTTT.

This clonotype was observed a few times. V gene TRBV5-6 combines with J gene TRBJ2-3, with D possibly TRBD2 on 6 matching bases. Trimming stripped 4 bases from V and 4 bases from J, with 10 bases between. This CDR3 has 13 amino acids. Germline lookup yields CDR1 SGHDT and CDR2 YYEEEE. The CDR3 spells CASSEGLADTQYF. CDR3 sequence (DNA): TGTGCCAGCAGCGAGGGACTTGCAGATACGCAGTATTTT.

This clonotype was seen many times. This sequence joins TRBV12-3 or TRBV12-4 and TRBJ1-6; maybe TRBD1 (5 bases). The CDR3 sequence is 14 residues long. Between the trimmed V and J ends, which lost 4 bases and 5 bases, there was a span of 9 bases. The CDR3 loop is CASSSGTNNSPLHF. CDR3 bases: TGTGCCAGCAGTTCCGGGACTAATAATTCACCCCTCCACTTT.

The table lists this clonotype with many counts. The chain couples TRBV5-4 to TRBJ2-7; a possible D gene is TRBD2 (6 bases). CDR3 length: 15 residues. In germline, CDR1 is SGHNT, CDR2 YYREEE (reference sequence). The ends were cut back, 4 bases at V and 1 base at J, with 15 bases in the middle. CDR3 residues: CASSGGLISSYEQYF. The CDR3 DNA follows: TGTGCCAGCAGCGGGGGACTGATATCTTCCTACGAGCAGTACTTC.

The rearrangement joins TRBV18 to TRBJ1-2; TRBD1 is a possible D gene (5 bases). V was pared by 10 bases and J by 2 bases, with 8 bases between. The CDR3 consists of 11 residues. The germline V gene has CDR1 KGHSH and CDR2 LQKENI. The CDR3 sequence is CATGGNYGYTF. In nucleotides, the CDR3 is TGTGCCACCGGGGGAAACTATGGCTACACCTTC.

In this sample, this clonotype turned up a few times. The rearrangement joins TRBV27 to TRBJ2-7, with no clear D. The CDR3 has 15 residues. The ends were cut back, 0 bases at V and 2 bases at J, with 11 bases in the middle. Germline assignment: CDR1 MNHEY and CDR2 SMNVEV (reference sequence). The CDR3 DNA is TGTGCCAGCAGTTTATCGTCAGGACCCGCCTACGAGCAGTACTTC. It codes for CASSLSSGPAYEQYF.

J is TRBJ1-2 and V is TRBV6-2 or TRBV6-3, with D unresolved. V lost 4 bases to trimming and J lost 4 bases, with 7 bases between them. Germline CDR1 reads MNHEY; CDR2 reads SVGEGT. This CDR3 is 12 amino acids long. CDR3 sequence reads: CASSSPVYGYTF. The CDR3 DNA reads TGTGCCAGCAGTTCGCCCGTCTATGGCTACACCTTC.

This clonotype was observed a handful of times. CDR3 sequence reads: CAVRAGGQETQYF. The CDR3 bases are TGTGCCGTTCGAGCCGGGGGGCAAGAGACCCAGTACTTC. The chain employs TRBV28 and TRBJ2-5; 7 bases are shared with TRBD2. Germline V CDR1 and CDR2: MDHEN, SYDVKM. V was pared by 11 bases and J by 2 bases, with 8 bases of the junction left unmatched. The CDR3 sequence is 13 residues long.

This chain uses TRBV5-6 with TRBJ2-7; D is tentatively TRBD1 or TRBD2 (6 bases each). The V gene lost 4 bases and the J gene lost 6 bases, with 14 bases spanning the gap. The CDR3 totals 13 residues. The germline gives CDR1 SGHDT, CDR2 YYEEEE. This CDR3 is CASSPGGLCEQYF. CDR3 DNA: TGTGCCAGCAGCCCCGGGGGCCTCTGCGAGCAGTACTTC.

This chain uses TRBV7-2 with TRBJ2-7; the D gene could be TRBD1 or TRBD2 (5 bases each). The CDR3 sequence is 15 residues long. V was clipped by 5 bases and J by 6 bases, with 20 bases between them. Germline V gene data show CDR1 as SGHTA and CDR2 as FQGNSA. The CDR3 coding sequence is TGTGCCAGCAGCCGTGCTTTGCTAGCAGGGAGCGAGCAGTACTTC. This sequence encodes CASSRALLAGSEQYF.

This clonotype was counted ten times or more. The CDR3 region is CASSEYTGRAHNEQFF. The CDR3 nucleotides are TGTGCCAGCAGTGAATATACCGGGAGGGCCCACAATGAGCAGTTCTTC. The rearrangement joins TRBV25-1 to TRBJ2-1; 8 nucleotides match TRBD2. The V and J ends lost 0 bases and 5 bases, in that order; junction bases with no gene match: 6. The CDR3 is made up of 16 amino acids. Germline values: CDR1 MGHDK, CDR2 SYGVNS.

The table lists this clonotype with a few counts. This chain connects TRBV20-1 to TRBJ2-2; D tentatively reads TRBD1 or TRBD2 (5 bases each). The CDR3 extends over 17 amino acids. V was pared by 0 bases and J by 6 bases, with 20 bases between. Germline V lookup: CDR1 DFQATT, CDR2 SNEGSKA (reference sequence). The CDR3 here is CSARDQTRGSLAGELFF. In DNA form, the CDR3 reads TGCAGTGCTAGAGATCAAACTAGGGGAAGCTTGGCCGGGGAGCTGTTTTTT.

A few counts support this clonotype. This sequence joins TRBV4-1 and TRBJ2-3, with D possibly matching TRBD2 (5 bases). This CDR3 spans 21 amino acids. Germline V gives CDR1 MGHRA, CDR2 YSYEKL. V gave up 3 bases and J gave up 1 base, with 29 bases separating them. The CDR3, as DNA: TGCGCCAGCAGCCAGGTTTTACTAAGGGAATCTTCTGCGGGTGGCACAGATACGCAGTATTTT. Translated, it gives CASSQVLLRESSAGGTDTQYF.

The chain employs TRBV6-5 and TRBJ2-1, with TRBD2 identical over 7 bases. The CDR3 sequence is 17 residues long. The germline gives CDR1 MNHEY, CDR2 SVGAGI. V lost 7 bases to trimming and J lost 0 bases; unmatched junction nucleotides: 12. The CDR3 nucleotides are TGTGCCAGCATTAGCGGGCGAGCGGGAATCTCCTACAATGAGCAGTTCTTC. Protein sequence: CASISGRAGISYNEQFF.

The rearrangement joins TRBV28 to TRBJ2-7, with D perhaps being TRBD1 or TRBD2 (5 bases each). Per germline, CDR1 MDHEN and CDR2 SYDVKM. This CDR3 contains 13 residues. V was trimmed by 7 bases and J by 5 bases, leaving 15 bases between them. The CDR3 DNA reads TGTGCCAGCATGCCGGGGCGGCGGCACGAGCAGTACTTC. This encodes CASMPGRRHEQYF.

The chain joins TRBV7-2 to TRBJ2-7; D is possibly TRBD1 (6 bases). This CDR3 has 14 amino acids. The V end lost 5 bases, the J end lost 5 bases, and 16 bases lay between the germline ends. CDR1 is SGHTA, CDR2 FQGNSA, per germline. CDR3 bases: TGTGCCAGCAGCCGCGCCAGGGGAATCGACGAGCAGTACTTC. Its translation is CASSRARGIDEQYF.

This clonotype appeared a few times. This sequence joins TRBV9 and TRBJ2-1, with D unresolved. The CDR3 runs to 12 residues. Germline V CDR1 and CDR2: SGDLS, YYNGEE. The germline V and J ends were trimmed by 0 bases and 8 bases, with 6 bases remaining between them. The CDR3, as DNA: TGTGCCAGCAGCGTAGCCCGGGATGAGCAGTTCTTC. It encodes CASSVARDEQFF.

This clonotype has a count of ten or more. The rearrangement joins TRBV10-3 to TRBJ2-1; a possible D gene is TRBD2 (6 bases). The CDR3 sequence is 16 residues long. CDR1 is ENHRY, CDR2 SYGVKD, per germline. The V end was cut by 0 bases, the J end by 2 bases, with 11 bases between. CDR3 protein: CAISESLAGTYNEQFF. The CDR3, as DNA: TGTGCCATCAGTGAGTCATTGGCGGGGACCTACAATGAGCAGTTCTTC.

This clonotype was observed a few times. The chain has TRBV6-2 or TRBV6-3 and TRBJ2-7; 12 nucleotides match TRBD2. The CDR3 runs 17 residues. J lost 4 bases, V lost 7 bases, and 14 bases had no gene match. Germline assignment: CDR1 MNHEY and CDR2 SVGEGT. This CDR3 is CASTSPSTSGSRYEQYF. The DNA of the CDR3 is TGTGCCAGCACCTCACCGTCGACTAGCGGGAGTAGGTACGAGCAGTACTTC.

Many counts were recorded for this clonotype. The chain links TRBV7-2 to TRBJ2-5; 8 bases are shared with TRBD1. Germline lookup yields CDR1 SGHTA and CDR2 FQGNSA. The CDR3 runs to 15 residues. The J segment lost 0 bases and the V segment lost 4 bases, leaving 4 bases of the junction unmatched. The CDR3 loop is CASSSQGANQETQYF. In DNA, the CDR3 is TGTGCCAGCAGCTCCCAGGGGGCCAACCAAGAGACCCAGTACTTC. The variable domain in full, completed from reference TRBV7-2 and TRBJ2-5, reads GAGVSQSPSNKVTEKGKDVELRCDPISGHTALYWYRQSLGQGLEFLIYFQGNSAPDKSGLPSDRFSAERTGGSVSTLTIQRTQQEDSAVYLCASSSQGANQETQYFGPGTRLLVL.

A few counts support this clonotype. The DNA of the CDR3 is TGCAGTGCTAGAGCGGGAGCGACAGATACGCAGTATTTT. It translates to CSARAGATDTQYF. V and J are TRBV20-1 and TRBJ2-3; D might be TRBD2 (6 bases). The V and J ends lost 1 base and 3 bases respectively, with 8 bases between them. The CDR3 is 13 amino acids. Germline CDR1 reads DFQATT; CDR2 reads SNEGSKA (reference sequence).

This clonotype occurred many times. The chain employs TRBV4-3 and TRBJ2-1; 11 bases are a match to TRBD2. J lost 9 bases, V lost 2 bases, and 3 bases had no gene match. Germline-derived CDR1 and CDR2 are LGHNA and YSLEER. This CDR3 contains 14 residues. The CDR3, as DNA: TGCGCCAGCAGCCAAACTAGCGGGAGCCGTGAGCAGTTCTTC. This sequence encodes CASSQTSGSREQFF.

The CDR3: CSARDLTYNEQFF. CDR3 DNA sequence: TGCAGTGCTAGAGATCTGACCTACAATGAGCAGTTCTTC. This chain joins TRBV20-1 and TRBJ2-1, with D hard to call. The CDR3 length is 13 residues. From germline, CDR1 is DFQATT and CDR2 SNEGSKA (reference sequence). Trimming stripped 0 bases from V and 2 bases from J, with 5 bases between.

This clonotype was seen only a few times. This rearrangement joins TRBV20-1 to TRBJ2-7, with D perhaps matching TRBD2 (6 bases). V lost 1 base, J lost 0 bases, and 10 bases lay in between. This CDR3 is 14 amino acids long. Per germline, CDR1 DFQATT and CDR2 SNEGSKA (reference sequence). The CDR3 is CSARAGGYSYEQYF. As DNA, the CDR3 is TGCAGTGCTAGAGCTGGGGGGTACTCCTACGAGCAGTACTTC.

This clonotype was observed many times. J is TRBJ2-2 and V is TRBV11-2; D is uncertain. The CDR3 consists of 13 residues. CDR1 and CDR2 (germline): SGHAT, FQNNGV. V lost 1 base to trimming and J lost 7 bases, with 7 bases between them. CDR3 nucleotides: TGTGCCAGCAGCTTAGGGTTCCGCGGGGAGCTGTTTTTT. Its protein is CASSLGFRGELFF. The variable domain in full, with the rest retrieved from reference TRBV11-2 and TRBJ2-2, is EAGVAQSPRYKIIEKRQSVAFWCNPISGHATLYWYQQILGQGPKLLIQFQNNGVVDDSQLPKDRFSAERLKGVDSTLKIQPAKLEDSAVYLCASSLGFRGELFFGEGSRLTVL.